This TCR beta chain stems from a study of graft-versus-host responses after intestinal transplantation. Looking at the study overall: All recipients got anti-thymocyte globulin induction, then tacrolimus and steroids for three to four years.

Concerning this clone itself: As yet, its antigen is unknown.

V was shortened by 5 bases and J by 8 bases, with 16 bases between the two germline ends. The CDR3 extends over 14 amino acids. The V gene's germline CDR1 is SGHAT and CDR2 FQNNGV. Processed graft tissue released its intraepithelial and lamina propria lymphocytes. Whole-study results and caveats: GvH clones appeared in recipient marrow, some first in ileum or blood. Across patients carrying graft-donor T cell macrochimerism, allografts held high graft-versus-host to host-versus-graft clonal ratios.

This table comes from immunoSEQ multiplex PCR, and its TCRdb copy is limited to in-frame clones, with some not included. The table includes roughly 5,000 clones, around 76% detected once. V is TRBV11-2 and J is TRBJ2-1, with unresolved D. The specimen comprised ileum tissue, sampled about 240 days after intestinal transplant. The TCR sequence derives from a human patient who received an intestinal transplant, so some T cells may come from the graft donor. The CDR3 DNA reads as TGTGCCAGCAGCCCCTCCTTTGGCATCGATGAGCAGTTCTTC. This encodes CASSPSFGIDEQFF.